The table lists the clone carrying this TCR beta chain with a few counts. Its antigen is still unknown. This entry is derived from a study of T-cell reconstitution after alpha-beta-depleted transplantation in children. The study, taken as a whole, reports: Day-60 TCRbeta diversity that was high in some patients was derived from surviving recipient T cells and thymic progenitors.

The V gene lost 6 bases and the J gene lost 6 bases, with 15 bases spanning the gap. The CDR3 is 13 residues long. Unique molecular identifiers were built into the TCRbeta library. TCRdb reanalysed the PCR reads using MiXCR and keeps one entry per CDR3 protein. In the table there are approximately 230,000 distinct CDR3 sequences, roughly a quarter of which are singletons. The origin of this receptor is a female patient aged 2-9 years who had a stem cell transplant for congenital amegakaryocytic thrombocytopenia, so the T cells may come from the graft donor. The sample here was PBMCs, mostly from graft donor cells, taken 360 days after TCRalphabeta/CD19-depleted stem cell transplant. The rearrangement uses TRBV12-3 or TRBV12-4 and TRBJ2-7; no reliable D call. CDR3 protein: CASRPSGRLEQYF. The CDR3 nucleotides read TGTGCCAGCAGACCCTCCGGACGGCTCGAGCAGTACTTC.